These 6 T cell receptor beta chains were all obtained from the same sample, sequenced in a study of T cell repertoires in cytomegalovirus infection. Their specific antigens are unknown. TCRdb re-called the reads with MiXCR, one entry per CDR3 protein. This table has approximately 730,000 distinct CDR3 sequences, 29% appearing once. Sequenced material: cultured CD8+ T cells from PBMCs, taken from culture after CMV antigen stimulation. The source is a human donor in good health (CMV status not recorded). Some clones in this sample may be carry-over from other donors' samples.

This clonotype was detected ten times or more. CDR3 in DNA: TGTGCCAGCAGCTTACGTCCCCGGGATGGCTACACCTTC. This gives the protein CASSLRPRDGYTF. J is TRBJ1-2 and V is TRBV7-6; D gene ambiguous. The CDR3 is 13 residues long. The germline gives CDR1 SGHVS, CDR2 FNYEAQ. Trimming stripped 2 bases from V and 6 bases from J, with 10 bases between.

Ten or more counts support this clonotype. The V and J genes are TRBV7-8 and TRBJ2-2; no firm D call. Trimming stripped 11 bases from V and 0 bases from J, with 10 bases between. In germline, CDR1 is SGHVS, CDR2 FQNEAQ. The CDR3 has 13 residues. The CDR3 bases are TGTGCCCTCTTAAAGCCGAACACCGGGGAGCTGTTTTTT. Its protein is CALLKPNTGELFF.

This clonotype was observed a handful of times. The chain couples TRBV12-3 or TRBV12-4 to TRBJ2-2; D not resolved. V was pared by 8 bases and J by 0 bases, with 10 bases between. This CDR3 is built from 14 residues. This chain's CDR3 is CASLGGANTGELFF. The CDR3 DNA reads as TGTGCCAGCCTCGGCGGAGCGAACACCGGGGAGCTGTTTTTT.

This clonotype has a handful of counts. This chain connects TRBV20-1 to TRBJ1-1; 8 nucleotides match TRBD1. V dropped 3 bases and J dropped 4; count of bases not matched to a gene: 13. Germline V lookup: CDR1 DFQATT, CDR2 SNEGSKA (reference sequence). The CDR3 runs 16 residues. CDR3 loop: CSASTGTGLFGTEAFF. CDR3 DNA sequence: TGCAGTGCTAGCACCGGGACAGGCCTTTTTGGCACTGAAGCTTTCTTT.

The CDR3 region is CASSLAGGFRGVADTQYF. The DNA of the CDR3 is TGTGCCAGCAGCTTGGCCGGGGGCTTCCGGGGGGTCGCAGATACGCAGTATTTT. The gene calls are TRBV5-4 and TRBJ2-3, with D perhaps TRBD2 (7 bases). Between the trimmed V and J ends, which lost 0 bases and 4 bases, there was a span of 21 bases. Germline-derived CDR1 and CDR2 are SGHNT and YYREEE (reference sequence). This CDR3 has 18 amino acids. Based on the CDR3 plus reference TRBV5-4 and TRBJ2-3, the full variable domain is ETGVTQSPTHLIKTRGQQVTLRCSSQSGHNTVSWYQQALGQGPQFIFQYYREEENGRGNFPPRFSGLQFPNYSSELNVNALELDDSALYLCASSLAGGFRGVADTQYFGPGTRLTVL.

This chain connects TRBV6-2 or TRBV6-3 to TRBJ1-1; 8 bases match TRBD1. V lost 7 bases and J lost 5; bases outside the gene matches: 9. This CDR3 contains 14 residues. Germline lookup yields CDR1 MNHEY and CDR2 SVGEGT. The CDR3 spells CASKGGQGGTEAFF. CDR3 coding DNA: TGTGCCAGCAAAGGCGGACAGGGTGGTACTGAAGCTTTCTTT.